Each of the 16 T cell receptor beta chains below was sequenced from the same sample in a study of blood T cell repertoires in COVID-19. Some clones are missing from TCRdb's copy, which holds only in-frame ones; the method was immunoSEQ multiplex PCR. This table holds roughly 200,000 clones, roughly 80% found once. Sequences were obtained from PBMCs or T cells enriched from blood (not recorded which). The receptors here all came from a woman between 50 and 59 years old who had been exposed to COVID-19.

The chain links TRBV5-1 to TRBJ1-1, with unresolved D. Germline assignment: CDR1 SGHRS and CDR2 YFSETQ. Trimming stripped 4 bases from V and 10 bases from J, with 20 bases between. This CDR3 has 14 residues. CDR3 sequence: CASSPFGERQGAFF. The CDR3 DNA follows: TGCGCCAGCAGCCCGTTCGGGGAGAGACAAGGAGCTTTCTTT.

The chain uses TRBV28 and TRBJ2-5, with 9 positions matching TRBD1. CDR3 length: 15 amino acids. Trimming took 5 bases from V and 2 from J; bases not matched to a gene: 6. Germline CDR1 and CDR2: MDHEN and SYDVKM. The CDR3: CASSTNRGLQETQYF. The CDR3 coding sequence is TGTGCCAGCAGTACCAACAGGGGGCTTCAAGAGACCCAGTACTTC.

Comments on this clone: The sample contains more than one DNA sequence encoding this CDR3. J is TRBJ1-3 and V is TRBV6-5; no clear D gene. CDR3 length equals 12 residues. Trimming cost V 7 bases and J 3 bases, with 7 bases left between them. CDR1 is MNHEY and CDR2 is SVGAGI in the germline V gene. CDR3 DNA: TGTGCCAGCACCTCCAGTGGAAACACCATATATTTT. Its protein is CASTSSGNTIYF.

The rearrangement links TRBV6-5 to TRBJ1-2; 8 bases line up with TRBD1. Losses at the gene ends were 6 bases for V and 2 bases for J; bases not matched to a gene: 5. The CDR3 loop spans 14 amino acids. Germline V gene sequence: CDR1 MNHEY, CDR2 SVGAGI. CDR3 sequence: CASRLDRGNYGYTF. CDR3 DNA sequence: TGTGCCAGCAGGCTCGACAGGGGAAACTATGGCTACACCTTC.

With regard to this clone: The sample holds other DNA sequences that translate to the same CDR3. The gene calls are TRBV7-9 and TRBJ2-3, with TRBD2 matching over 14 bases. This CDR3 comprises 16 residues. With V trimmed by 5 bases and J by 0 bases, 1 base remained unmatched. Germline lookup yields CDR1 SEHNR and CDR2 FQNEAQ (reference sequence). CDR3 loop: CASSRTSGGSTDTQYF. The CDR3 DNA reads TGTGCCAGCAGCCGGACTAGCGGGGGGAGCACAGATACGCAGTATTTT.

The chain carries TRBV6-5 and TRBJ1-1, with a tentative D call TRBD1 (5 bases). The CDR3 spans 14 residues. The V gene's germline CDR1 is MNHEY and CDR2 SVGAGI. V dropped 7 bases and J dropped 4 bases, with 16 bases sitting between them. CDR3 residues: CASKKSRGSTEAFF. CDR3 nucleotides: TGTGCCAGCAAGAAGAGTAGGGGATCCACTGAAGCTTTCTTT.

Comment on this clone: A junction boundary mismatches the germline segment, possibly from a read error. The CDR3 reads CASSLEGLAGSKTGELFF. The CDR3 DNA reads as TGTGCCAGTAGTCTCGAAGGACTAGCGGGGTCGAAGACCGGGGAGCTGTTTTTT. The chain uses TRBV19 and TRBJ2-2, with 12 bases identical to TRBD2. Germline V gives CDR1 LNHDA, CDR2 SQIVND (reference sequence). This CDR3 is 18 amino acids long.

V and J are TRBV18 and TRBJ1-5; tentative D call: TRBD1 (5 bases). The CDR3 is 14 residues long. V lost 2 bases to trimming and J lost 5 bases, with 10 bases between them. The germline CDR1 and CDR2 sequences are KGHSH and LQKENI. The chain's CDR3 is CASSPSGPHQPQHF. DNA of the CDR3: TGTGCCAGCTCACCATCAGGGCCCCATCAGCCCCAGCATTTT. Variable domain in full (rest from reference TRBV18 and TRBJ1-5): NAGVMQNPRHLVRRRGQEARLRCSPMKGHSHVYWYRQLPEEGLKFMVYLQKENIIDESGMPKERFSAEFPKEGPSILRIQQVVRGDSAAYFCASSPSGPHQPQHFGDGTRLSIL.

The chain links TRBV4-1 to TRBJ2-1, with 7 bases fitting TRBD1. Germline-derived CDR1 and CDR2 are MGHRA and YSYEKL. The CDR3 is made up of 13 amino acids. V was pared by 0 bases and J by 15 bases, with 8 bases of the junction left unmatched. The CDR3 sequence: CASSQDADREPFF. CDR3 DNA sequence: TGCGCCAGCAGCCAAGATGCCGACAGGGAACCGTTCTTC.

The chain employs TRBV7-6 and TRBJ1-2; D gene uncertain. CDR1 SGHVS and CDR2 FNYEAQ come from the germline V gene. There are 15 residues in the CDR3. V lost 3 bases to trimming and J lost 8 bases, with 19 bases between them. CDR3 sequence reads: CASSFGGQGLAGYTF. CDR3 in DNA: TGTGCCAGCAGCTTCGGCGGGCAAGGCCTGGCGGGCTACACCTTC.

V is TRBV6-2 or TRBV6-3 and J is TRBJ1-2, with D unclear. Germline assignment: CDR1 MNHEY and CDR2 SVGEGT. V shed 5 bases and J shed 3 bases, with 7 bases lying between them. This CDR3 is built from 12 residues. The CDR3 DNA sequence: TGTGCCAGCAGTGAGGGCTACTATGGCTACACCTTC. This encodes CASSEGYYGYTF.

V and J are TRBV5-6 and TRBJ2-2, with D perhaps matching TRBD2 (6 bases). The CDR3 runs 18 residues. Trimming took 4 bases from V and 0 from J, leaving 19 bases between them. Germline V gene lookup returns CDR1 SGHDT and CDR2 YYEEEE. CDR3 nucleotides: TGTGCCAGCAGCCCGGACTACCGACGCCTGACGAACACCGGGGAGCTGTTTTTT. Encoded protein: CASSPDYRRLTNTGELFF.

This rearrangement joins TRBV2 to TRBJ1-1; a weak D match, TRBD1 (6 bases). Trimming took 5 bases from V and 1 from J, leaving 8 bases between them. Germline CDR1 and CDR2: SNHLY and FYNNEI. The CDR3 is made up of 13 amino acids. The CDR3 region is CASSYRENTEAFF. The DNA for the CDR3 is TGTGCCAGCAGTTACAGGGAGAACACTGAAGCTTTCTTT. The full variable domain, with the rest looked up from reference TRBV2 and TRBJ1-1, is EPEVTQTPSHQVTQMGQEVILRCVPISNHLYFYWYRQILGQKVEFLVSFYNNEISEKSEIFDDQFSVERPDGSNFTLKIRSTKLEDSAMYFCASSYRENTEAFFGQGTRLTVV.

The rearrangement joins TRBV10-3 to TRBJ1-1; D is unresolved. Germline-derived CDR1 and CDR2 are ENHRY and SYGVKD. The CDR3 is 15 amino acids. V shed 4 bases and J shed 1 base, with 13 bases lying between them. CDR3 loop: CAISVRGSTNTEAFF. The CDR3 DNA sequence: TGTGCCATCAGTGTAAGAGGATCAACGAACACTGAAGCTTTCTTT.

CDR3 in DNA: TGTGCCAGCAGCTTCACAGGGGCTGAAGCTTTCTTT. It codes for CASSFTGAEAFF. The chain carries TRBV2 and TRBJ1-1; 7 nucleotides line up with TRBD1. V dropped 6 bases and J dropped 6; count of bases not matched to a gene: 4. The CDR3 covers 12 residues. Germline values: CDR1 SNHLY, CDR2 FYNNEI.

The chain carries TRBV7-6 and TRBJ2-7; D unclear. Per germline, CDR1 SGHVS and CDR2 FNYEAQ. Trimming stripped 1 base from V and 6 bases from J, with 16 bases between. This CDR3 is built from 15 residues. CDR3 coding DNA: TGTGCCAGCAGCTTAGAAAGATCGACTTTCTCCGAGCAGTACTTC. The encoded protein is CASSLERSTFSEQYF.